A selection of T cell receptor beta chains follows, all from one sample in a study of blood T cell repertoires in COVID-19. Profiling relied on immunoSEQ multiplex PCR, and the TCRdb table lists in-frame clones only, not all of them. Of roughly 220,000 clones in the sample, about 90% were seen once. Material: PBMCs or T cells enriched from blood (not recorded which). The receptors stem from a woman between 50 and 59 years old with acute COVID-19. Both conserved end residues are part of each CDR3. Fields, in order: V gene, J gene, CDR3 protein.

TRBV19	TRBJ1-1	CASSRPGQRSEAFF
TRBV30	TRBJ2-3	CAWSPKGRGRYTDTQYF
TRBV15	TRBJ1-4	CATSRDRTNEKLFF
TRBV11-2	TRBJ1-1	CASSLRRGNTEAFF
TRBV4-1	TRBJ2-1	CASSPRLAGGPGWNEQFF
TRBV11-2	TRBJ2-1	CASSSAGEGASQFF
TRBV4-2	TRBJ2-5	CASSQVGGVEETQYF
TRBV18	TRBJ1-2	CASSPNMAGGLVRYGYTF
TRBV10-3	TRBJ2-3	CAISEQGATDTQYF
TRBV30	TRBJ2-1	CAWRRTLYNEQFF
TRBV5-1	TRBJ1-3	CASSLAPAQGNTIYF
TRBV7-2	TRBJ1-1	CASNGQGAKAEAFF
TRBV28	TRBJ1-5	CASSFEGWITNQPQHF
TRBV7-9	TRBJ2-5	CASRQGSQETQYF
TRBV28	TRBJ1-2	CASSSVYGYTF
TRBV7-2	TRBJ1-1	CASSPRGGGGTEAFF
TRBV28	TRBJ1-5	CASSFRSGSESQPQHF
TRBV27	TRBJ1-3	CASRWTGAGGNTIYF
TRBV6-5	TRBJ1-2	CASNIVYGYTF
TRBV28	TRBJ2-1	CASSFWGQGEQFF
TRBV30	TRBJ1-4	CAWSTGSEKLFF
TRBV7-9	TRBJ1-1	CASSSNRGGTEAFF
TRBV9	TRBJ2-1	CASSVVPSEYNEQFF
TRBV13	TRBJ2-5	CASSLWGIGQGARETQYF
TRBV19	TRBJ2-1	CASSIGDRGYNEQFF
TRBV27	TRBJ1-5	CASSPWTGVGNQPQHF
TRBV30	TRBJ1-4	CAWSVIMGTGAEKLFF
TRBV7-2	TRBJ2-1	CASSVPSGSYNEQFF
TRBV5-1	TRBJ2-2	CASREDRGGSGELFF
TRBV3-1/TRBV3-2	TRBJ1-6	CASSQGTGVNSPLHF
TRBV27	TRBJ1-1	CASSLTGAGNTEAFF
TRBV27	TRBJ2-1	CASSLSAGGVEQFF
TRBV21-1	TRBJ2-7	CASSKGRGLVSDEQYF
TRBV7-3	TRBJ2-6	CASSPRQLESGANVLTF
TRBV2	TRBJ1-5	CASSDGTEQPQHF
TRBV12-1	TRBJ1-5	CASSFVGKGSNQPQHF
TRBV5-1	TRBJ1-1	CASSLDPVNTEAFF
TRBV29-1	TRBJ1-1	CSVEEGLGTEAFF
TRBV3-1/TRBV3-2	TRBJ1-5	CASSQEPTGHSNQPQHF
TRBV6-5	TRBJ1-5	CASSPGQGFQPQHF
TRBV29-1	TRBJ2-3	CSAGGSTDTQYF
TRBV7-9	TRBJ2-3	CASTSGRASTDTQYF
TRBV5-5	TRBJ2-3	CASSFELRSSDTQYF
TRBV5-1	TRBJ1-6	CASSSSGLLSSSYNSPLHF
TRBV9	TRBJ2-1	CASSPWRARSYNEQFF
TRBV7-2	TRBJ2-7	CASSLILAGSYEQYF
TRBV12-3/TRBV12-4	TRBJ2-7	CTSSLTGGYEQYF
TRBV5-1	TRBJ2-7	CASSHIAGGTPYEQYF
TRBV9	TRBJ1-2	CASSVDQVTYGYTF
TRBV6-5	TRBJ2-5	CASRPGLMETQYF
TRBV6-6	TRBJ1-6	CAIRAPDSQNSPLHF
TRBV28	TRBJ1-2	CASSLGPYPYGYTF